Sequencing of this T cell receptor beta chain was carried out in a study of Graves' ophthalmopathy and Graves' hyperthyroidism. This clonotype has a count of ten or more. The CDR3 contains 17 residues. In germline, CDR1 is MNHNS, CDR2 SASEGT. Trimming removed 1 base at V and 4 bases at J, with 14 bases between. Amplification from RNA transcripts yielded the TCR beta CDR3 regions. First-round RT-PCR with HTBI primers preceded a second-round multiplex PCR. TCRdb called the multiplex PCR reads again in MiXCR, with one record for every CDR3 protein. The sample includes roughly 400,000 distinct CDR3 sequences, 17% of them seen just once.

The clonotype was recovered from an adult woman with stable Graves' hyperthyroidism. The source material was peripheral blood. This chain joins TRBV6-1 and TRBJ2-6; D may be TRBD1 (6 bases). The CDR3: CASSEGAGVSGANVLTF. CDR3 in DNA: TGTGCCAGCAGTGAAGGGGCAGGGGTCTCCGGGGCCAACGTCCTGACTTTC.